The rows below give T cell receptor beta chains drawn from one sample of a study of blood T cell repertoires in COVID-19. Clones were read by immunoSEQ multiplex PCR, and TCRdb kept only the in-frame ones, dropping some. The sample yields about 150,000 clones, around four fifths seen once. Sequencing was carried out using PBMCs or T cells enriched from blood (not recorded which). Receptors originate from a woman aged 40 to 55 who had recovered from COVID-19. The conserved cysteine and the conserved F or W are not part of the CDR3 here. The D gene is left open where the match is weak.

>TRBD2|TRBJ2-2|TRBV13
ASSPTRRGRATGELF
>.|TRBJ1-4|TRBV19
ASMDGGGNEKLF
>.|TRBJ1-1|TRBV9
ASSVWGGEAF
>.|TRBJ1-2|TRBV30
AWSEGGLGYGYT
>.|TRBJ2-2|TRBV27
ASSLRQGGSTGELF
>TRBD1|TRBJ2-7|TRBV30
AWSRDSPYEQY
>TRBD1|TRBJ1-4|TRBV9
ASSVGQGGEKLF
>.|TRBJ2-5|TRBV18
ASSPSGGHETQY
>TRBD1|TRBJ1-2|TRBV7-9
ASSLEGTGEGYT
>.|TRBJ1-1|TRBV7-6
ASSLGQMNTEAF
>.|TRBJ1-1|TRBV2
ASSLSRAEGTEAF
>TRBD2|TRBJ2-3|TRBV4-2
ASSQGNRGGPDTQY
>TRBD1|TRBJ1-1|TRBV7-9
ASSIRDRGNTEAF
>TRBD1|TRBJ1-2|TRBV5-1
ASSLDRGVGYT
>TRBD1|TRBJ1-6|TRBV3-1/TRBV3-2
ASSQGYGDSNSPLH
>TRBD2|TRBJ2-1|TRBV7-9
ASSSNPIAGGPRNEQF
>TRBD2|TRBJ2-2|TRBV6-6
ASSRTSGGSNTGELF
>TRBD2|TRBJ2-2|TRBV2
ASSVLAGETGELF
>.|TRBJ2-1|TRBV5-4
ASSLGQGSYNEQF
>.|TRBJ2-1|TRBV9
ASSVGRNNEQF
>TRBD2|TRBJ2-1|TRBV5-1
ASSPTSGLSYNEQF
>.|TRBJ2-2|TRBV7-9
ASSLASNTGELF
>TRBD1|TRBJ2-4|TRBV5-1
ASSSGQGMGVAKNIQY
>.|TRBJ2-1|TRBV7-9
ASSFRLYEQF
>.|TRBJ1-1|TRBV30
AWTGHHSTEAF
>TRBD2|TRBJ2-5|TRBV3-1/TRBV3-2
ASTDLAGGQETQY
>TRBD2|TRBJ2-5|TRBV5-1
ATHSGRAGETQY
>.|TRBJ2-3|TRBV7-8
ASSLVGVRDTQY
>.|TRBJ2-7|TRBV5-6
ASSLGSSYEQY
>TRBD2|TRBJ2-2|TRBV4-1
ASSQDPGGFTGELF
>.|TRBJ2-5|TRBV29-1
SVEGGQTQY
>.|TRBJ1-6|TRBV10-1
ASSEEAYNSPLH
>.|TRBJ1-2|TRBV21-1
ASSINRRNNYGYT
>TRBD2|TRBJ2-1|TRBV30
AGQRERIGEQF
>TRBD1|TRBJ1-2|TRBV29-1
SVLGAGGYGYT
>TRBD2|TRBJ2-1|TRBV11-2
ASSPGATSGRDNEQF
>.|TRBJ2-3|TRBV25-1
ASSPSRLDSPTDTQY
>.|TRBJ1-2|TRBV21-1
ASSKGTGVGGYT
>.|TRBJ2-1|TRBV13
ASSPGQTNEQF
>TRBD2|TRBJ2-1|TRBV2
ASSLAGGGYNEQF
>.|TRBJ1-2|TRBV27
ASSTREAYGYT
>TRBD2|TRBJ2-4|TRBV5-4
ASSGGEAKNIQY
>TRBD1|TRBJ1-2|TRBV2
ASTIPGQVGSYGYT
>TRBD2|TRBJ2-3|TRBV6-1
ASSELAGADTQY
>TRBD2|TRBJ2-1|TRBV19
ASSIEGREGSYNEQF
>.|TRBJ1-4|TRBV7-9
ASSPFATNEKLF
>.|TRBJ1-5|TRBV20-1
SASRQGRQPQH
>.|TRBJ2-2|TRBV5-1
ASGRGVDTGELF
>.|TRBJ1-3|TRBV2
ASRDSSSGGNTIY
>.|TRBJ1-1|TRBV6-1
ASSEWGGNTEAF
>.|TRBJ2-7|TRBV5-1
ASTDTSEQY
>TRBD1|TRBJ1-5|TRBV6-5
ASGQDNQPQH
>TRBD1|TRBJ1-3|TRBV6-5
ASQQGGGNTIY
>.|TRBJ1-2|TRBV7-3
ASSAGPLYGYT
>.|TRBJ2-3|TRBV9
ASSSTTSNKNTDTQY
>.|TRBJ1-2|TRBV6-5
ASSRDSNYGYT
>TRBD2|TRBJ2-1|TRBV4-1
ASSHAGTSGSNEQF